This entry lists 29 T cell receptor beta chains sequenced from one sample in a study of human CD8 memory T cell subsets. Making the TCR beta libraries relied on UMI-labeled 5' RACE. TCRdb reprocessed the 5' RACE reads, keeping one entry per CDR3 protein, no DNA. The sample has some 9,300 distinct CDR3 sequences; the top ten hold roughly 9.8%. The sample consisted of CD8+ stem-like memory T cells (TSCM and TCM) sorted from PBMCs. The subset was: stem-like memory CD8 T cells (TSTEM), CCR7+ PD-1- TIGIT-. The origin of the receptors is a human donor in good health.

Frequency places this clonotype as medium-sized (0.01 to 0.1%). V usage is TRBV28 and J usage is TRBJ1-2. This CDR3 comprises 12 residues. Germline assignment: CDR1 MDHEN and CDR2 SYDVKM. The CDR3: CASSLMGGGYTF.

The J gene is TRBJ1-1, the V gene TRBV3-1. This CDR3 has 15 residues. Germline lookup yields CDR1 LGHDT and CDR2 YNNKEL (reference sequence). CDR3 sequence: CASSQIYAGEGEAFF.

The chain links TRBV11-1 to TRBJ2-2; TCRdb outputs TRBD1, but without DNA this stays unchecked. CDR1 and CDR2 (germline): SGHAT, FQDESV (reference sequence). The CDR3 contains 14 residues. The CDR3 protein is CASSPRQGSGELFF.

CDR3 loop: CASSNARAGTQYF. The chain carries TRBV21-1 and TRBJ2-5; TCRdb's assignment of TRBD1 cannot be checked, as there is no DNA. TRBV21-1 is a pseudogene segment. There are 13 residues in the CDR3.

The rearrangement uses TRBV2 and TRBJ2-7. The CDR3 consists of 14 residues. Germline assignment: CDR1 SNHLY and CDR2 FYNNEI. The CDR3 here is CASSGVGLPYEQYF.

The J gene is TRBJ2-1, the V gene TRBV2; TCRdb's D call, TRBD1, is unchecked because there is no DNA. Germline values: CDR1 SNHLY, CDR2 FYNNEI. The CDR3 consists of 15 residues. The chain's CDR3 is CATAPSAALYNEQFF. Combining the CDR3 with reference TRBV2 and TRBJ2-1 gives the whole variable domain EPEVTQTPSHQVTQMGQEVILRCVPISNHLYFYWYRQILGQKVEFLVSFYNNEISEKSEIFDDQFSVERPDGSNFTLKIRSTKLEDSAMYFCATAPSAALYNEQFFGPGTRLTVL.

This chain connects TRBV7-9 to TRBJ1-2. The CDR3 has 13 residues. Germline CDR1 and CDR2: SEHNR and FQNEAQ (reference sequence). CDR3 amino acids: CASSPTAPYGYTF. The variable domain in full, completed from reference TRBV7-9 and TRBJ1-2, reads DTGVSQNPRHKITKRGQNVTFRCDPISEHNRLYWYRQTLGQGPEFLTYFQNEAQLEKSRLLSDRFSAERPKGSFSTLEIQRTEQGDSAMYLCASSPTAPYGYTFGSGTRLTVV.

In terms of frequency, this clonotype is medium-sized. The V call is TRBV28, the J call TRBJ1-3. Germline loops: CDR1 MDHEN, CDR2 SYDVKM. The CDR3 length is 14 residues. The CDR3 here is CASSDRSSGNTIYF. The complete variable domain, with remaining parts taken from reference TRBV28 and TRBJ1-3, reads DVKVTQSSRYLVKRTGEKVFLECVQDMDHENMFWYRQDPGLGLRLIYFSYDVKMKEKGDIPEGYSVSREKKERFSLILESASTNQTSMYLCASSDRSSGNTIYFGEGSWLTVV.

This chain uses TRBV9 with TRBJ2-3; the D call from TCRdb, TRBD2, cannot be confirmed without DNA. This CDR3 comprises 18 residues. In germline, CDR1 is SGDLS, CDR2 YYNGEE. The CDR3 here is CASSAFDVLAGEADTQYF.

The chain's CDR3 is CASSADGREAFF. This rearrangement joins TRBV7-9 to TRBJ1-1; TCRdb picks TRBD1, but there is no DNA to check that call. CDR1 is SEHNR, CDR2 FQNEAQ, per germline (reference sequence). This CDR3 comprises 12 residues.

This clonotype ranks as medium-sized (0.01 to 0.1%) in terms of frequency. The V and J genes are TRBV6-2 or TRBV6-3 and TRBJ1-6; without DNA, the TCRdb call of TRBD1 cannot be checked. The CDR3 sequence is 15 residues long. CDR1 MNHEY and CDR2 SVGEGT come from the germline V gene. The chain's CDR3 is CASDSEGPGSQALHF.

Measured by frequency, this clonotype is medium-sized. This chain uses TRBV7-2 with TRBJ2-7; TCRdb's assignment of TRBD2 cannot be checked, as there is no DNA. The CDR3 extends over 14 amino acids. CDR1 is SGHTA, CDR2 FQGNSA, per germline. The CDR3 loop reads CASSTLAGVDEQYF. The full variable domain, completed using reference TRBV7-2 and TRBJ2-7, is GAGVSQSPSNKVTEKGKDVELRCDPISGHTALYWYRQSLGQGLEFLIYFQGNSAPDKSGLPSDRFSAERTGGSVSTLTIQRTQQEDSAVYLCASSTLAGVDEQYFGPGTRLTVT.

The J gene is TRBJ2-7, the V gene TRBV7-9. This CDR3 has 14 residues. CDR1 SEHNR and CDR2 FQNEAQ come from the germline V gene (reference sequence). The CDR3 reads CASSPIDRSYEQYF.

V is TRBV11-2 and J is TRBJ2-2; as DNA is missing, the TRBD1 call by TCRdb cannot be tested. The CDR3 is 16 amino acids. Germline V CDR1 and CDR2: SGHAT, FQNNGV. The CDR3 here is CASSFYRGPNTGELFF.

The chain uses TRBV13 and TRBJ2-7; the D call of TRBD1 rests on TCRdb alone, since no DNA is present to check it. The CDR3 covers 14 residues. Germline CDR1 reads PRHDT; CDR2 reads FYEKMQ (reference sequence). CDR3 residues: CASSPGQGSYEQYF.

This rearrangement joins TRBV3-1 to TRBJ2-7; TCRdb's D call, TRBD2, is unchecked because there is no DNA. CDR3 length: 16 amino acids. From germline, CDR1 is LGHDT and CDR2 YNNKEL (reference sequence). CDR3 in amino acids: CASSQDWGLAGAEQYF.

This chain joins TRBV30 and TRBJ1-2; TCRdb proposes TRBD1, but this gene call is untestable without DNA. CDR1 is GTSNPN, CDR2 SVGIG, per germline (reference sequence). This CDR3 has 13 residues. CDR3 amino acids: CAGEGVMTDGYTF.

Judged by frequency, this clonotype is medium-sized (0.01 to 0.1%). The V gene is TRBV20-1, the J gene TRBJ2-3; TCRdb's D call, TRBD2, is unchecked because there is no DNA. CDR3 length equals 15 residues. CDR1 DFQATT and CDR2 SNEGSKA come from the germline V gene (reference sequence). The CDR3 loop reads CSARESISPSDTQYF.

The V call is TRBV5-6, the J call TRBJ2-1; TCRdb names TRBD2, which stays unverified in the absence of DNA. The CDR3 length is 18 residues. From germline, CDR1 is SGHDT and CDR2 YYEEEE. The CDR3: CASSPAPGLAGGYNEQFF.

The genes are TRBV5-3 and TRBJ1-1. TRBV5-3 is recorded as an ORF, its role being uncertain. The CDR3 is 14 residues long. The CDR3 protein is CARSLAGMNTEAFF.

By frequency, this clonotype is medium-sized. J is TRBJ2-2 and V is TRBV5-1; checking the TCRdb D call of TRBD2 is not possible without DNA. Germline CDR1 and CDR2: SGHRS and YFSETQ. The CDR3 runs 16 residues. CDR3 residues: CASSPGLAGAAGELFF.

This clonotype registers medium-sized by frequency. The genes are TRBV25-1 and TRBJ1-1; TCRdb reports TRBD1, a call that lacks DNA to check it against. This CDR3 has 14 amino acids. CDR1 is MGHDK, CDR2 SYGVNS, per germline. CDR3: CASSEAGAGTEAFF.

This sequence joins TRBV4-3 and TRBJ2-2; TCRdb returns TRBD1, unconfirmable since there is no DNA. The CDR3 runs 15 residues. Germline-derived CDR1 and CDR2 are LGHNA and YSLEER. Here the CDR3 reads CASSQVLSFPGELFF.

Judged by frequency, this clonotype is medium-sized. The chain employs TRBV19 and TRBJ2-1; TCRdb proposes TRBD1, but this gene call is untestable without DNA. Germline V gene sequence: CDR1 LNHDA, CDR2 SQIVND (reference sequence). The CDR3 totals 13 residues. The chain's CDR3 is CASGTGGYNEQFF.

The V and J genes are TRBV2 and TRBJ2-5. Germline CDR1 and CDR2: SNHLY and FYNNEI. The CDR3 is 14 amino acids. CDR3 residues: CASRDGYSQETQYF. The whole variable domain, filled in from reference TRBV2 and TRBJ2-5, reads EPEVTQTPSHQVTQMGQEVILRCVPISNHLYFYWYRQILGQKVEFLVSFYNNEISEKSEIFDDQFSVERPDGSNFTLKIRSTKLEDSAMYFCASRDGYSQETQYFGPGTRLLVL.

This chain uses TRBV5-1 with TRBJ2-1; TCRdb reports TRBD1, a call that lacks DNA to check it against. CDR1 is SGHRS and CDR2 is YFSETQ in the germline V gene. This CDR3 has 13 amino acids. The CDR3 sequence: CASNEDRADEQFF.

CDR3 residues: CASSGSGGEPYNEQFF. J is TRBJ2-1 and V is TRBV6-5; TCRdb gives TRBD1 as the D gene, but with no DNA this cannot be confirmed. The germline gives CDR1 MNHEY, CDR2 SVGAGI. There are 16 residues in the CDR3.

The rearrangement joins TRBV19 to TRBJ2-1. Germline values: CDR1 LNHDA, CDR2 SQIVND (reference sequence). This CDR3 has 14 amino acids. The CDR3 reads CASSSEITYNEQFF.

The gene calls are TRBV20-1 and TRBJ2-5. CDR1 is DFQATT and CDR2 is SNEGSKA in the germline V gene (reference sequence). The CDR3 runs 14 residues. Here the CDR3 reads CSARGLTIQETQYF.